This T cell receptor beta chain was obtained from a study of T cells of healthy individuals. This clonotype has ten or more counts. TCRdb recomputed calls from the 5' RACE reads with MiXCR, one row per CDR3 protein. The sample includes more than 85,000 distinct CDR3 sequences, 17% seen only once; the top ten take roughly 6.1%. Germline assignment: CDR1 LGHDT and CDR2 YNNKEL (reference sequence). Trimming removed 0 bases at V and 2 bases at J, with 9 bases between. The CDR3 sequence is 15 residues long. This sequence was found in a human donor in good health. This rearrangement joins TRBV3-1 to TRBJ2-3, with D possibly TRBD1 on 6 matching bases. CDR3 amino acids: CASSQDGTNTDTQYF. In DNA, the CDR3 is TGTGCCAGCAGCCAAGACGGGACAAACACAGATACGCAGTATTTT.